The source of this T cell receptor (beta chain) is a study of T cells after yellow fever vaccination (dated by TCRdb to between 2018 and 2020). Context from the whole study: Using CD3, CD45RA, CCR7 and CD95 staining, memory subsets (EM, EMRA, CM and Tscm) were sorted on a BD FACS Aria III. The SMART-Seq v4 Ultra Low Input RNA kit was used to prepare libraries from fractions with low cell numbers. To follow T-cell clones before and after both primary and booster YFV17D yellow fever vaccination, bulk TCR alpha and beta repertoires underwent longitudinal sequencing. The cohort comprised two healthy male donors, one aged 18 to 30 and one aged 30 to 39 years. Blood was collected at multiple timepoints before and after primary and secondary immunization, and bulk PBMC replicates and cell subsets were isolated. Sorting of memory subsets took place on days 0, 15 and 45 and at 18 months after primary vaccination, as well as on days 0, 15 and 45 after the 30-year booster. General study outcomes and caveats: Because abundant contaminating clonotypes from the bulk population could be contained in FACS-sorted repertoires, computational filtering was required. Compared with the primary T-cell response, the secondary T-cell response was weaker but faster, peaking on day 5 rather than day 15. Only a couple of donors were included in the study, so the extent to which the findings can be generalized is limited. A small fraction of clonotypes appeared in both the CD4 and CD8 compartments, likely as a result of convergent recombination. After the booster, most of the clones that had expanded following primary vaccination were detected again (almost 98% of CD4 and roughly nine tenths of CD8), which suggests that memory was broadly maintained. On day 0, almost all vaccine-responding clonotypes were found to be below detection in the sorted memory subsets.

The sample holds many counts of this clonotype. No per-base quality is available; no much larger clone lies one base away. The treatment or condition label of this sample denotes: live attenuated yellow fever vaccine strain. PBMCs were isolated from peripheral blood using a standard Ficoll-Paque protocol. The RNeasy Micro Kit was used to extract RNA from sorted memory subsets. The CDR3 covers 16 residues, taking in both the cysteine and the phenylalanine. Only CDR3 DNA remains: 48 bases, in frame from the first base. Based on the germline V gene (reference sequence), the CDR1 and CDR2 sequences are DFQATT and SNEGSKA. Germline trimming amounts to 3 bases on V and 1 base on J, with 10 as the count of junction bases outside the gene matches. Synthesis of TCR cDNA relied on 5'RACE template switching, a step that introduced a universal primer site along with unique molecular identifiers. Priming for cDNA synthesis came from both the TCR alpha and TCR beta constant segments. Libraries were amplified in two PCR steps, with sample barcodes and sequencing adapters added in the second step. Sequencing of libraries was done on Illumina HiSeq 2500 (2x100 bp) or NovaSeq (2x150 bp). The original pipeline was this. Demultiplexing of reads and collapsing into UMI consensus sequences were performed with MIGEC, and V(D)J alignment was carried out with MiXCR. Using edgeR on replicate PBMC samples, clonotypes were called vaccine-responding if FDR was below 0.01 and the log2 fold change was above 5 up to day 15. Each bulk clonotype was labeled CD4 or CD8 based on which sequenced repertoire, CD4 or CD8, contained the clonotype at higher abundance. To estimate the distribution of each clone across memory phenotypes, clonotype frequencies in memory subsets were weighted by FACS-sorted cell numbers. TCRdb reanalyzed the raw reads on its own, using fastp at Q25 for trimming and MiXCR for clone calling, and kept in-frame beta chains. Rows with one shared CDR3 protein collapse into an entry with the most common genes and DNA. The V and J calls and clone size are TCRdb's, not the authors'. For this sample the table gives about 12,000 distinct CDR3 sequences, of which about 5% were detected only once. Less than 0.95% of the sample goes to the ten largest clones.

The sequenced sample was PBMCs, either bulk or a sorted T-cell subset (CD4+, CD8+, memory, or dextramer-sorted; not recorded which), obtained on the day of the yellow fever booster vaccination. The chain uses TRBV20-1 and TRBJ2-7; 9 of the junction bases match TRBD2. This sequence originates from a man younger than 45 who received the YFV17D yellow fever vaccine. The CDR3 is CSASLAGLLESYEQYF. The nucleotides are TGCAGTGCTAGTCTAGCGGGATTGCTAGAATCCTACGAGCAGTACTTC.